The rows below give T cell receptor beta chains drawn from one sample of a study of regulatory T cells in long-lasting Graves disease. TCRdb analysed the multiplex PCR reads with MiXCR anew, one entry per CDR3 protein. The sample contains 400,000 to 500,000 distinct CDR3 sequences, 20% to 25% of which appear only once. The sequencing used peripheral blood mononuclear cells (PBMCs), collected when the disease was refractory, from a patient treated with antithyroid drugs. The receptors were sampled from a female donor with Graves disease. Each CDR3 is given with its conserved first and last residue. The D gene is left open where the match is weak. Clone size is shown for a subset of rows, as once, few, many or a class of expanded clone.

clone_size j_call v_call d_call cdr3_nt cdr3_aa
- TRBJ1-1 TRBV6-1 - TGTGCCAGCAGACCGGGCTTAGAGGAGATTGAAGCTTTCTTT CASRPGLEEIEAFF
- TRBJ2-5 TRBV6-2/TRBV6-3 - TGTGCCAGCAGTTCCCCAGGGAATTGGGGCAATGAGCAGCTCTTC CASSSPGNWGNEQLF
many TRBJ2-7 TRBV11-2 - TGTGCCAGCAGCTGGGAGTCCTACGAGCAGTACTTC CASSWESYEQYF
- TRBJ1-2 TRBV7-2 TRBD1 TGTGCCAGCAGCTCGGGACAGACTTTGGCTAGGACCTTC CASSSGQTLARTF
few TRBJ2-5 TRBV5-1 - TGCGCCAGCAGCTTGGCGGCTGTGTACCAAGAGACCCAGTACTTC CASSLAAVYQETQYF
few TRBJ1-6 TRBV6-1 TRBD1 TGTGCCAGCAGACCCGGGACAGCAAATTCACCCCTCCACTTT CASRPGTANSPLHF
- TRBJ1-4 TRBV29-1 - TGCAGCGTTGGTGGCAGGGAGGATGAAAAACTGTTTTTT CSVGGREDEKLFF
many TRBJ1-2 TRBV12-3/TRBV12-4 - TGTGCCAGCAGTTTTGGACGCCGGGGCTATGGCTACACCTTC CASSFGRRGYGYTF
- TRBJ1-1 TRBV7-9 - TGTGCCAGCAGCCCTAGAGTAGGCCAGTTGAACACTGAAGCTTTCTTT CASSPRVGQLNTEAFF
many TRBJ1-2 TRBV11-2 - TGTGCCAGCACCCCCCTCCAGACGGGTTTAGGCTATGGCTACACCTTC CASTPLQTGLGYGYTF
- TRBJ1-1 TRBV6-4 - TGTGCCAGCAGTGAAGAGCCGAACAGGAACACTGAAGCTTTCTTT CASSEEPNRNTEAFF
many TRBJ1-1 TRBV12-3/TRBV12-4 - TGTGCCAGCCGAGGGGCGATGGAGGCTTTCTTT CASRGAMEAFF
- TRBJ2-7 TRBV7-2 TRBD2 TGTGCCAGCAGCTTAGACCTTACCCTTCGGACTAGCGGGAGCCGGCAGTACTTC CASSLDLTLRTSGSRQYF
many TRBJ2-5 TRBV28 - TGTGCCAGCAGTTTTTCCCACACTAACCAAGAGACCCAGTACTTC CASSFSHTNQETQYF
many TRBJ1-6 TRBV20-1 TRBD1 TGCAGTGCTAGAGGGGGAGGGGGCCCAAGCTCCTATAATTCACCCCTCCACTTT CSARGGGGPSSYNSPLHF
many TRBJ2-7 TRBV6-2/TRBV6-3 - TGTGCCAGCAGTTACGCGGAGAGTTTCGCTTTCTCCTACGAGCAGTACTTC CASSYAESFAFSYEQYF
many TRBJ1-4 TRBV6-1 - TGTGCCAGCAACGATCCTGGATCTAATGAAAAACTGTTTTTT CASNDPGSNEKLFF
- TRBJ1-3 TRBV29-1 - TGCAGCGTTGAAGTGGGGGACCCCTCTGGAAACACCATATATTTT CSVEVGDPSGNTIYF
- TRBJ1-1 TRBV6-9 - TGTGCCAGCAGTATTCGGGCGGAGAACACTGAAGCTTTCTTT CASSIRAENTEAFF
- TRBJ1-1 TRBV20-1 - TGCAGTGCTAGCAAGGGTGGGATTGAGGGAGCTTTCTTT CSASKGGIEGAFF